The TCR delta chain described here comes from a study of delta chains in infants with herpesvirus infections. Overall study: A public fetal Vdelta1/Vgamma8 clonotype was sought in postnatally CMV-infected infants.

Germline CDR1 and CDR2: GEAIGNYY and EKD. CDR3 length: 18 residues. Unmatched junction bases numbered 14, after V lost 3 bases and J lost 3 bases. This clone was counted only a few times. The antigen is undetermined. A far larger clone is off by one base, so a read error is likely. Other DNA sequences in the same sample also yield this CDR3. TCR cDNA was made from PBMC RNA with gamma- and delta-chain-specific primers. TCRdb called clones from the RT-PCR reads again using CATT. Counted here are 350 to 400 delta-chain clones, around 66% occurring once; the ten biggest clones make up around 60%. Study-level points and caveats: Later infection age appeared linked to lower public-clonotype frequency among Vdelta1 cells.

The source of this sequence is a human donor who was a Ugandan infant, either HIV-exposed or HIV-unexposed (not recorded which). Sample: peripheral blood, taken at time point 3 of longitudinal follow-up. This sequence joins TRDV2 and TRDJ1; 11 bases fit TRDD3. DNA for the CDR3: TGTGCCTGTGACGGCATCGGTACTGGGGGATATGAGTCCGATAAACTCATCTTT. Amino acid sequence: CACDGIGTGGYESDKLIF.